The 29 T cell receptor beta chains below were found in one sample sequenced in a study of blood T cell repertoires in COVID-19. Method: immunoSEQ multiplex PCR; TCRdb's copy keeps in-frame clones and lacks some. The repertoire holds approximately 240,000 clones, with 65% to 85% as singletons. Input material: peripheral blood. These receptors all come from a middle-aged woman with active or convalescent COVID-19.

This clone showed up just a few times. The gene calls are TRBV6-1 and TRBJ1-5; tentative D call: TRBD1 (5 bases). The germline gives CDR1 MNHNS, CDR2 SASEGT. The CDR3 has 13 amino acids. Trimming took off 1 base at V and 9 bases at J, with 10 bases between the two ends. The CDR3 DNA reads TGTGCCAGCAGTGAAGGACAGCTCCTGCCCCAGCATTTT. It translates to CASSEGQLLPQHF.

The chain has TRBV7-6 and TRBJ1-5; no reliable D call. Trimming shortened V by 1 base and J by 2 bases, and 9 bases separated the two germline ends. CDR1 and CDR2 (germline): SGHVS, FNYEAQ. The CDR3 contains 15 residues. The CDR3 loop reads CASSLDGGRNQPQHF. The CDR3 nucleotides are TGTGCCAGCAGCTTAGACGGCGGGCGCAATCAGCCCCAGCATTTT.

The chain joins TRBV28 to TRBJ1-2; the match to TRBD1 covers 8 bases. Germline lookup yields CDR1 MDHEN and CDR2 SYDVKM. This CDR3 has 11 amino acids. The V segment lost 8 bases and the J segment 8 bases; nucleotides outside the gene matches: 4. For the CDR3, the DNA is TGTGCCAGCCAGGGGGCGCGAGGCTACACCTTC. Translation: CASQGARGYTF.

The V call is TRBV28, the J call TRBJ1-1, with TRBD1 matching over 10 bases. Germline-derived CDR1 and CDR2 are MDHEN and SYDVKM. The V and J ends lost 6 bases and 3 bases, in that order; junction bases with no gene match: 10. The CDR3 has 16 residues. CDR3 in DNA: TGTGCCAGCAGCTCTATTACCGGGACAGGGGACACTGAAGCTTTCTTT. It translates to CASSSITGTGDTEAFF.

The CDR3 region has the DNA TGTGCCAGCAGTTACTCGACCAGGGCTTCCGCCGCTGAAGCTTTCTTT. Translating it yields CASSYSTRASAAEAFF. The V call is TRBV6-5, the J call TRBJ1-1; TRBD1 is a possible D gene (5 bases). Germline V gene lookup returns CDR1 MNHEY and CDR2 SVGAGI. CDR3 size: 16 residues. Trimming removed 0 bases at V and 6 bases at J, with 17 bases between.

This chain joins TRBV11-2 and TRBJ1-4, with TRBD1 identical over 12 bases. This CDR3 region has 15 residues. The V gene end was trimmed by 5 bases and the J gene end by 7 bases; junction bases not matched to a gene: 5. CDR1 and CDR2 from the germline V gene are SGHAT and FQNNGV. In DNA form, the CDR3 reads TGTGCCAGCAGCGGGACAGGGGGCGCGGGTGAAAAACTGTTTTTT. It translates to CASSGTGGAGEKLFF.

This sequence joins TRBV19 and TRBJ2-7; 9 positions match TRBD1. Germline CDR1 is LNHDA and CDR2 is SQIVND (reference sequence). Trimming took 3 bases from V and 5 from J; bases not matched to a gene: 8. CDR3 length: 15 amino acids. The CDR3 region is CASSIGTGNLHEQYF. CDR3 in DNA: TGTGCCAGTAGTATCGGGACAGGGAACCTCCACGAGCAGTACTTC.

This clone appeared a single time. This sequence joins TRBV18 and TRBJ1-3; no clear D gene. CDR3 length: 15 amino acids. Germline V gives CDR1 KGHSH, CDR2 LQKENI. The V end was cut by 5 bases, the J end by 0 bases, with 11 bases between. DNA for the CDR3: TGTGCCAGCTCATCGAGAGGGTACTCTGGAAACACCATATATTTT. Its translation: CASSSRGYSGNTIYF.

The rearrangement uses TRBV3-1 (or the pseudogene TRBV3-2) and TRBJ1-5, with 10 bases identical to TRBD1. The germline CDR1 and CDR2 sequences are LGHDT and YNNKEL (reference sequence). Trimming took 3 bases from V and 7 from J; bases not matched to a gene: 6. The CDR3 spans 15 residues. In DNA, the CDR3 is TGTGCCAGCAGCCATTCCGGACAGGGGGGACAGCCCCAGCATTTT. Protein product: CASSHSGQGGQPQHF.

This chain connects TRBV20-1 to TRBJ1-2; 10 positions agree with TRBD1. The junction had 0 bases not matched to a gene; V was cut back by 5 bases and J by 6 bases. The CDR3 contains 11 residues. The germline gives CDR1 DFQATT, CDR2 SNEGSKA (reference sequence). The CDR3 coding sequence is TGCAGTGCTGGGACAGGGGATGGCTACACCTTC. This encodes CSAGTGDGYTF.

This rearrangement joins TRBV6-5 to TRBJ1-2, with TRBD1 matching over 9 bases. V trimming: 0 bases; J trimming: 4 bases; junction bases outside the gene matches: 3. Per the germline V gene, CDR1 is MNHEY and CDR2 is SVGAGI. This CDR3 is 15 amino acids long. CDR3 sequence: CASSYSGTGRYGYTF. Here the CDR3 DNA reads TGTGCCAGCAGTTACTCCGGGACAGGGCGCTATGGCTACACCTTC.

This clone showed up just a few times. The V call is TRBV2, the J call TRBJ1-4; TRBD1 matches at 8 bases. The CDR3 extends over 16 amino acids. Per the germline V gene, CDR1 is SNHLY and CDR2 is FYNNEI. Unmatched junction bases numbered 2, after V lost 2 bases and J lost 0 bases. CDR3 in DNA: TGTGCCAGCAGTGAACAGGGGGCGGCAACTAATGAAAAACTGTTTTTT. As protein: CASSEQGAATNEKLFF.

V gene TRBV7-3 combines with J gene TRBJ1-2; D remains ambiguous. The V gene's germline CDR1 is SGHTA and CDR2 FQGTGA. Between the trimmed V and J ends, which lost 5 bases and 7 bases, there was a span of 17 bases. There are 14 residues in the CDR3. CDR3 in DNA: TGTGCCAGCAGCCTTAATGTCGGGTCCGGTGGCTACACCTTC. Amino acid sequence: CASSLNVGSGGYTF.

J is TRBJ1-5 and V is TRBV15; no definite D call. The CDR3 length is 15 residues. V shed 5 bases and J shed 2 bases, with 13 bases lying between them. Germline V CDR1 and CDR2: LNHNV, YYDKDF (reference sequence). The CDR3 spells CATSLITIGNQPQHF. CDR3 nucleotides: TGTGCCACCAGCCTGATTACAATCGGCAATCAGCCCCAGCATTTT. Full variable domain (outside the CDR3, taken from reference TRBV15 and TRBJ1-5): DAMVIQNPRYQVTQFGKPVTLSCSQTLNHNVMYWYQQKSSQAPKLLFHYYDKDFNNEADTPDNFQSRRPNTSFCFLDIRSPGLGDTAMYLCATSLITIGNQPQHFGDGTRLSIL.

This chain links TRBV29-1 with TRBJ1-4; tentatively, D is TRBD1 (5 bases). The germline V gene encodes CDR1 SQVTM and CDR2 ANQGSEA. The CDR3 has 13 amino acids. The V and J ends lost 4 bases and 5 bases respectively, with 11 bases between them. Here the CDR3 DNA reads TGCAGCGTTGGACAGAGAGAAAATGAAAAACTGTTTTTT. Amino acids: CSVGQRENEKLFF.

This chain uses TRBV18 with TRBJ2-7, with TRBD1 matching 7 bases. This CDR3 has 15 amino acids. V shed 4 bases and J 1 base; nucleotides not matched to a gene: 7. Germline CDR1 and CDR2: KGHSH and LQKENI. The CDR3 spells CASSLGGARSYEQYV. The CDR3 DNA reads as TGTGCCAGCTCACTAGGGGGCGCGAGGTCCTACGAGCAGTACGTC.

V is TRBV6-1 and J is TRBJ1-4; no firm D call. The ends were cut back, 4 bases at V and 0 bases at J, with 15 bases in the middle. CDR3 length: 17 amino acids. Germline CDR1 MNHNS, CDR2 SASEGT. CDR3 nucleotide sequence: TGTGCCAGCAGTGCCGTAAGCGGAGGAGCAACTAATGAAAAACTGTTTTTT. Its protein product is CASSAVSGGATNEKLFF.

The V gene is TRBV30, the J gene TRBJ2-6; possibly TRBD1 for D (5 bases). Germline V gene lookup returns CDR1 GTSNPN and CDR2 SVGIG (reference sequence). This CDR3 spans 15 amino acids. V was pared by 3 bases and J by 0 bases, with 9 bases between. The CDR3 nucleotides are TGTGCCTGGAGAGGGGCGATCTCTGGGGCCAACGTCCTGACTTTC. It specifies CAWRGAISGANVLTF.

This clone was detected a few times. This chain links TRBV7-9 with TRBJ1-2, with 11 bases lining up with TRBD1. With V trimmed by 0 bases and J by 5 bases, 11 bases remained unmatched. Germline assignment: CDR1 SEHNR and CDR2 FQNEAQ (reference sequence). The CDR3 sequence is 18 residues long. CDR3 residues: CASSLAGFRDRGTYGYTF. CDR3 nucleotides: TGTGCCAGCAGCTTAGCGGGGTTCCGGGACAGGGGGACTTATGGCTACACCTTC.

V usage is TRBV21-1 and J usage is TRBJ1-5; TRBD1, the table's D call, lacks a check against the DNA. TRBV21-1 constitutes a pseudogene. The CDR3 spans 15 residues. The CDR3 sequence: CASSKGGRYNQPQHF. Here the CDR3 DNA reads TGTGCCAGCAGCAAAGGGGGCCGCTACAATCAGCCCCAGCATTTT.

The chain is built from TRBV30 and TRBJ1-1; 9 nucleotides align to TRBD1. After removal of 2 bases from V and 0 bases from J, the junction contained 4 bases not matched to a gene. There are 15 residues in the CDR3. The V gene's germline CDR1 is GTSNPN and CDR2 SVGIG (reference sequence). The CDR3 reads CAWSTGQGLNTEAFF. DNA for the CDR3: TGTGCCTGGAGTACAGGACAGGGGCTGAACACTGAAGCTTTCTTT.

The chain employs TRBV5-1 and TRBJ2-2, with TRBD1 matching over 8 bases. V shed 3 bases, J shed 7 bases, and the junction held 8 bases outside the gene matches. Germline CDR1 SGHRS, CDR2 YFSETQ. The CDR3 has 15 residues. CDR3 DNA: TGCGCCAGCAGCTCCTGGACAGGGATGAGCGGGGAGCTGTTTTTT. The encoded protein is CASSSWTGMSGELFF. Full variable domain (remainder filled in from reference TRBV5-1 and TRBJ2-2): KAGVTQTPRYLIKTRGQQVTLSCSPISGHRSVSWYQQTPGQGLQFLFEYFSETQRNKGNFPGRFSGRQFSNSRSEMNVSTLELGDSALYLCASSSWTGMSGELFFGEGSRLTVL.

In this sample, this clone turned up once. For the CDR3, the DNA is TGTGCCTGGAGTGTGACCCCAACAGGGGCTGGCTACACCTTC. Its protein product is CAWSVTPTGAGYTF. The chain is built from TRBV30 and TRBJ1-2; TRBD1 matches at 7 bases. CDR3 length: 14 amino acids. The germline gives CDR1 GTSNPN, CDR2 SVGIG (reference sequence). V shed 0 bases and J 7 bases; nucleotides not matched to a gene: 8.

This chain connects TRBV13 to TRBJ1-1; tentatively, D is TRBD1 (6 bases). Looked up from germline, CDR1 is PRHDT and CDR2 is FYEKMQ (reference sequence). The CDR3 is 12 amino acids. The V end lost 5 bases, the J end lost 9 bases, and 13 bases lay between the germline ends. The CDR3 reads CASSPGQSQAFF. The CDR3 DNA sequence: TGTGCCAGCAGCCCTGGACAGTCGCAAGCTTTCTTT. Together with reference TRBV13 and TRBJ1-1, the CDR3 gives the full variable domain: AAGVIQSPRHLIKEKRETATLKCYPIPRHDTVYWYQQGPGQDPQFLISFYEKMQSDKGSIPDRFSAQQFSDYHSELNMSSLELGDSALYFCASSPGQSQAFFGQGTRLTVV.

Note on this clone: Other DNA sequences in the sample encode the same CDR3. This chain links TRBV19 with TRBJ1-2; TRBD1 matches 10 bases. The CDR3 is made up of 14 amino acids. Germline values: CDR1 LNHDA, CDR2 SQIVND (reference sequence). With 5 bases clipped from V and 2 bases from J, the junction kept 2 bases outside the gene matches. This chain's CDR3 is CASSPGQGNYGYTF. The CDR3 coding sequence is TGTGCCAGTAGTCCGGGACAGGGGAACTATGGCTACACCTTC. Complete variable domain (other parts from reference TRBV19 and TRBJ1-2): DGGITQSPKYLFRKEGQNVTLSCEQNLNHDAMYWYRQDPGQGLRLIYYSQIVNDFQKGDIAEGYSVSREKKESFPLTVTSAQKNPTAFYLCASSPGQGNYGYTFGSGTRLTVV.

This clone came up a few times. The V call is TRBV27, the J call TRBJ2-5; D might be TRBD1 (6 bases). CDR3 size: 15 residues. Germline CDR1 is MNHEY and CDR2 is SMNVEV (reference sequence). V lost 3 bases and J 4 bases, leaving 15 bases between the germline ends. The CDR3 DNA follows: TGTGCCAGCAGTTTTGGGGGCGCGATTAGAGAGACCCAGTACTTC. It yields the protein CASSFGGAIRETQYF.

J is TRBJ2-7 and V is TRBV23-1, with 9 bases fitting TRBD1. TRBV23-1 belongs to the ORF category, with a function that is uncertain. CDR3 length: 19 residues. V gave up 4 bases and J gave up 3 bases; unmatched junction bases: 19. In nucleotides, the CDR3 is TGCGCCAGCAGTCCCCGTCGGACAGGGGAAGTTTGTTTTGTCTACGAGCAGTACTTC. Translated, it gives CASSPRRTGEVCFVYEQYF.

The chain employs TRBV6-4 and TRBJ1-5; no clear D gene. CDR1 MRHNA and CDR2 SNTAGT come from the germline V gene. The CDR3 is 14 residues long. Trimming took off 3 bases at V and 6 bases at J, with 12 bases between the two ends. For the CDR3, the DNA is TGTGCCAGCAGTGAACACGGTGGCGGTCAGCCCCAGCATTTT. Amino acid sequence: CASSEHGGGQPQHF.

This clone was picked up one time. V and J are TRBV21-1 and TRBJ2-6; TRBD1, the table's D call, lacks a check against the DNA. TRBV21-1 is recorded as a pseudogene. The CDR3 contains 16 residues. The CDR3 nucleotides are TGTGCCAGCAGCGGACAGGGGGCGCATGGGGCCAACGTCCTGACTTTC. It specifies CASSGQGAHGANVLTF.